Included here is one T cell receptor (beta chain) sequence, with context. This clonotype was found a few times. Its binding antigen is unknown. One end of the junction is discordant with germline, which a read error may explain. The data were obtained in a study of neurological immune-mediated disorders (dated by TCRdb to about 2019). As for the study more broadly: Among the 34 multiple sclerosis patients, relapsing-remitting MS was present in some 31 and secondary progressive MS was present in 3. The study compared peripheral blood TCR-beta repertoires of HTLV-I-associated myelopathy (HAM/TSP) patients, multiple sclerosis patients and healthy controls using UMI-based sequencing. The 100 to 110 TCR-beta libraries covered PBMC samples along with longitudinal samples, technical triplicates, and paired sorted CD4+ and CD8+ T-cell subsets. Of the 68 subjects in the cohort, around 15 were HAM/TSP patients, roughly 34 were multiple sclerosis patients, and some 20 were healthy controls.

For unsorted PBMC libraries, 2 million PBMCs were used after storage in RNAlater at -80 degrees C until RNA extraction. The multiple sclerosis patients were enrolled in a US clinical protocol that used magnetic resonance imaging to evaluate disease progression. Peripheral blood underwent Ficoll-Hypaque density gradient centrifugation to isolate PBMCs, which were then cryopreserved in liquid nitrogen. To synthesize cDNA, template-switch 5'RACE was performed with a primer carrying a 10-nucleotide random unique molecular identifier so that each TCR transcript was tagged. Every sequencing run yielded over 170 million TCR-beta sequences covering 15-18 subjects. The RNeasy kit was used for extraction of total RNA. Using the KAPA Real-time Library Amplification kit, TCR-beta VDJ regions were amplified with primers for the TCR constant region and the 5'RACE anchor. A first PCR added sample indexes and Illumina adaptors, after which a second PCR increased the library yield. After Ampure bead purification, the roughly 650 bp TCR product was size-selected on a 2% E-gel SizeSelection system. Before pooling, library quality was assessed on a Bioanalyzer, concentration was determined with Qubit, and library quantification was performed with the Kapa Library Quantification kit. An Illumina HiSeq 2500 was used to sequence the libraries paired-end at 2 x 150 bp. To increase sequence diversity, about 25-30% phiX was spiked into each library pool. Per the source publication's procedure: The UMI-based MiGEC pipeline processed quality-filtered reads and removed over 80% of raw TCR sequences during error correction. IMGT germline references were used for alignment of VDJ genes, and clonotypes were defined by a unique CDR3 amino acid sequence together with V-J genes. VDJtools evaluated clonal expansion, Shannon diversity and CDR3 relatedness (CalcPairwiseDistances, ClusterSamples); CLCbio workbench built phylogenetic trees. A clone was classed as expanded if it had 8 or more unique UMIs, a cutoff based on coefficient-of-variation modelling across technical triplicates. TCRdb ran its own pipeline on the public reads, namely fastp trimming at Q25 and MiXCR clone calling, and kept in-frame beta chains. Each entry merges the rows of one CDR3 protein and shows their most common DNA and genes. The V and J calls here are based on TCRdb, not the publication. The sample contains over 60,000 distinct CDR3 sequences, roughly 5.6% of them found a single time. Roughly 2.8% of the sample belongs to the ten largest clones.

The investigation overall reported the following: The MS cluster showed no association with clinical or MRI features, and the authors stated that larger cohorts are needed. Phylogenetic analysis grouped repertoires from 18 of 34 MS patients into a cluster of related CDR3 sequences, suggesting a possible repertoire-level signature. TCR clonal expansion was highest in HAM/TSP patients and lowest in MS patients, with MS patients falling below even healthy controls. Across subjects, expanded clones never shared an identical CDR3 amino acid sequence, which suggests that the TCR-beta repertoires in every group were private.

The sample taken for sequencing was PBMCs. The TCR originated in a woman in her thirties with multiple sclerosis.

The DNA is as follows: TGTGCCAGCAGTTTAGGGACCTGGCAGCCCCAGAATTTT. It encodes CASSLGTWQPQNF. The chain is made from TRBV12-3 or TRBV12-4 and TRBJ1-5, with the D segment identity uncertain. The CDR3 covers 13 residues, taking in both the cysteine and the phenylalanine. The retained sequence is limited to the CDR3, 39 bases, with the frame set at the first base.